What follows are 14 T cell receptor beta chains derived from one specimen sequenced in a study of tumor-infiltrating lymphocytes in primary liver carcinoma (dated by TCRdb to about 2017). TCRdb records Illumina HiSeq 2500 as the sequencer. A constant-region primer and ProtoScript II reverse transcriptase were used to reverse-transcribe TCRbeta-specific cDNA from about 530 ng total RNA. Construction of the TCRbeta libraries relied on three nested rounds of multiplex PCR, following a slightly modified ARM-PCR procedure. Multiplex TRBV1-TRBV30 forward primers and a Cbeta reverse primer were used in the first two PCR rounds, each of which was run for around 10 cycles. Using fastp trimming at Q25 and MiXCR clonotype assembly, TCRdb reanalyzed the public sequencing data and kept in-frame beta chains. Rows matching on CDR3 protein sequence are summarized as one entry with the most common DNA and genes. This sample is represented by roughly 70,000 distinct CDR3 sequences; about two thirds of them were singletons. The ten largest clones add up to around 44% of the sample.

Total RNA and DNA were co-extracted without cell sorting from roughly 20-30 mg of bulk tissue using the AllPrep DNA/RNA mini kit. The sequencing sample was made of liver tumor tissue from sampling region 4. This specimen's cell subset or site label, per the study, means: tumor region T4, right-lateral pole. Every receptor here comes from a man aged 40-49 years with primary liver carcinoma and hepatitis B virus infection.

A remark on this clonotype: Relative to the germline gene, one junction end is altered; a read error may explain this. V and J are TRBV7-9 and TRBJ2-3, with a possible D match to TRBD2 (7 bases). The CDR3 covers 15 residues. Germline loops: CDR1 SEHNR, CDR2 FQNEAQ (reference sequence). Here the CDR3 DNA reads TGTGCCGGCAGCGGGACAAGGGGCGGCGAGGATACGCAGTATTTT. Translated: CAGSGTRGGEDTQYF.

Turning to this clonotype: Sequence at one end of the junction differs from germline and may be a read error. The V and J genes are TRBV29-1 and TRBJ2-7, with D perhaps assigned TRBD1 or TRBD2 (5 bases each). This CDR3 spans 16 amino acids. The V gene's germline CDR1 is SQVTM and CDR2 ANQGSEA. DNA for the CDR3: TGCAGCGCCTTGATATCTGGGACCGGCACTCCCTACGAACAGTACTTC. Translation: CSALISGTGTPYEQYF.

This clonotype has at least ten counts. The chain employs TRBV29-1 and TRBJ2-7; D not certain. The CDR3 length is 11 residues. CDR1 and CDR2 (germline): SQVTM, ANQGSEA. V shed 7 bases and J shed 6 bases, with 13 bases lying between them. The DNA for the CDR3 is TGCAGCGCCAGTCTGAGTTCCGAGCAGTACTTC. Protein sequence: CSASLSSEQYF.

On this clonotype itself: Mismatch with germline at one junction end may stem from a read error. V and J are TRBV5-4 and TRBJ2-7; a possible D gene is TRBD1 (7 bases). From germline, CDR1 is SGHNT and CDR2 YYREEE (reference sequence). The CDR3 contains 15 residues. The DNA of the CDR3 is TGTGCCAGCAGCATGGGGGGACAGCGCCGCTACGAGCGGTACTTC. The encoded protein is CASSMGGQRRYERYF.

As for this clonotype: This clone may be a read error of a much larger clone one base away. The rearrangement joins TRBV29-1 to TRBJ2-7; 10 bases match TRBD1. Per the germline V gene, CDR1 is SQVTM and CDR2 is ANQGSEA. CDR3 length: 15 amino acids. V shed 4 bases and J 5 bases; nucleotides not matched to a gene: 11. The CDR3 sequence is CSVGEWDRGVDEQYF. The CDR3 DNA is TGCAGCGTTGGGGAATGGGACAGGGGAGTAGACGAGCAGTACTTC.

The sample holds many counts of this clonotype. The chain employs TRBV10-3 and TRBJ2-3; 11 bases agree with TRBD1. There are 16 residues in the CDR3. Per germline, CDR1 ENHRY and CDR2 SYGVKD. With 4 bases clipped from V and 2 bases from J, the junction kept 5 bases outside the gene matches. CDR3 nucleotides: TGTGCCATCAGTGGGACAGGGGGCGATGACACAGATACGCAGTATTTT. This codes for CAISGTGGDDTDTQYF.

A remark on this clonotype: This clone may be a read error of a much larger clone one base away. The V gene is TRBV7-9, the J gene TRBJ1-1; D gene uncertain. V gave up 5 bases and J gave up 3 bases, with 10 bases separating them. The length of the CDR3 is 13 residues. The germline V gene has CDR1 SEHNR and CDR2 FQNEAQ (reference sequence). The DNA for the CDR3 is TGTGCCAGCAGCCTCACAAGTGACACTGAAGCTTTCTTT. The encoded protein is CASSLTSDTEAFF. Complete variable domain (other parts from reference TRBV7-9 and TRBJ1-1): DTGVSQNPRHKITKRGQNVTFRCDPISEHNRLYWYRQTLGQGPEFLTYFQNEAQLEKSRLLSDRFSAERPKGSFSTLEIQRTEQGDSAMYLCASSLTSDTEAFFGQGTRLTVV.

Many counts were recorded for this clonotype. The chain recombines TRBV29-1 with TRBJ2-3, with 9 positions matching TRBD1. This CDR3 is 14 amino acids long. Trimming at V came to 6 bases and at J to 2 bases, leaving 6 bases not matched to a gene. Germline assignment: CDR1 SQVTM and CDR2 ANQGSEA. DNA for the CDR3: TGCAGCGTCGAAACAGGGGGCGTCACAGATACGCAGTATTTT. This codes for CSVETGGVTDTQYF.

Comment on this clonotype: The junction does not match germline at one end; this may be a read error. The rearrangement links TRBV11-1 to TRBJ2-1, with D possibly matching TRBD2 (6 bases). CDR1 is SGHAT, CDR2 FQDESV, per germline (reference sequence). CDR3 length: 19 residues. The DNA for the CDR3 is TGTGCCTGCAGCATAGGCGGGACTGTCAAATCTCCTATCTGGAATGAGCAGCTCTTC. It translates to CACSIGGTVKSPIWNEQLF.

The chain couples TRBV11-3 to TRBJ2-2; no firm D call. The CDR3 totals 15 residues. The germline gives CDR1 SGHNT, CDR2 YENEEA. The CDR3 region has the DNA TGTATCAACAGCTTAGAAAACGCGAACACCGGGGAGCTGTTTTTT. Its protein is CINSLENANTGELFF.

This clonotype was seen only a few times. This chain connects TRBV11-2 to TRBJ2-1, with TRBD2 matching 8 bases. V shed 0 bases, J shed 3 bases, and the junction held 7 bases outside the gene matches. The CDR3 totals 17 residues. The germline V gene has CDR1 SGHAT and CDR2 FQNNGV. CDR3 region: CASSLDGGGRFYNEQFF. Written as DNA, the CDR3 is TGTGCCAGCAGCTTAGATGGGGGCGGGAGGTTCTACAATGAGCAGTTCTTC. The complete variable domain, with remaining parts taken from reference TRBV11-2 and TRBJ2-1, reads EAGVAQSPRYKIIEKRQSVAFWCNPISGHATLYWYQQILGQGPKLLIQFQNNGVVDDSQLPKDRFSAERLKGVDSTLKIQPAKLEDSAVYLCASSLDGGGRFYNEQFFGPGTRLTVL.

This chain connects TRBV5-1 to TRBJ2-7, with TRBD2 matching over 8 bases. The CDR3 consists of 18 residues. Germline values: CDR1 SGHRS, CDR2 YFSETQ. The V and J ends lost 3 bases and 3 bases, in that order; junction bases with no gene match: 17. In DNA form, the CDR3 reads TGCGCCAGCAGCTCGGATGCTAGCGGGCCCGATAGGCTCTACGAGCAGTACTTC. Translated: CASSSDASGPDRLYEQYF. Complete variable domain (other parts from reference TRBV5-1 and TRBJ2-7): KAGVTQTPRYLIKTRGQQVTLSCSPISGHRSVSWYQQTPGQGLQFLFEYFSETQRNKGNFPGRFSGRQFSNSRSEMNVSTLELGDSALYLCASSSDASGPDRLYEQYFGPGTRLTVT.

A word on this clonotype: It may be a read error: a sequence one base away is much more abundant. The chain carries TRBV5-1 and TRBJ2-1; tentatively, D is TRBD1 or TRBD2 (5 bases each). CDR1 and CDR2 from the germline V gene are SGHRS and YFSETQ. The CDR3 is 14 amino acids. Trimming took 10 bases from V and 4 from J, leaving 18 bases between them. This CDR3 is CASGTGTIYNEQFF. The CDR3 nucleotides read TGCGCCTCGGGTACCGGGACCATATACAATGAGCAGTTCTTC.

By sample share, this clonotype is medium-sized. The J gene is TRBJ1-2, the V gene TRBV6-2 or TRBV6-3; D gene uncertain. Germline values: CDR1 MNHEY, CDR2 SVGEGT. The CDR3 consists of 11 residues. Trimming removed 10 bases from V and 8 bases from J, with 14 bases in between. The CDR3: CATYGGRGYTF. Written as DNA, the CDR3 is TGTGCCACCTATGGTGGGCGAGGCTACACCTTC.